This T cell receptor beta chain was obtained from a study of blood T cells in healthy people across ages. Germline assignment: CDR1 SGHVS and CDR2 FQNEAQ. Between the trimmed V and J ends, which lost 0 bases and 5 bases, there was a span of 13 bases. This CDR3 region has 15 residues. A second roughly 6 to 12 cycle PCR used barcoded and J-beta primers. TCRdb ran MiXCR on the 5' RACE reads and lists one entry per CDR3 protein. This repertoire shows some 1.6 million distinct CDR3 sequences, around 36% found once; its top ten account for around 11%. Study outcomes and limitations: With age, beta diversity per million T cells declined roughly linearly, significantly by 30 to 40.

Healthy Caucasians from Russia aged roughly 6 to 90 served as donors. With respect to this clonotype: Antigen: not known.

The V gene is TRBV7-8, the J gene TRBJ2-5, with unresolved D. The specimen was blood. The TCR comes from a woman in her twenties or thirties in good health. CDR3 sequence (DNA): TGTGCCAGCAGCTTAGCGTTTGGGGTCGTGGAGACCCAGTACTTC. Protein product: CASSLAFGVVETQYF.